This TCR beta chain was sequenced for a study of beta chain features in type 1 diabetes. Study-level points and caveats: People with Type 1 diabetes carried modestly yet significantly shorter TCRB CDR3s in all four CD4+ subsets.

All of the isolated RNA was reverse transcribed, so expressed TCRB transcripts were sequenced. Clones were read by immunoSEQ multiplex PCR, and TCRdb kept only the in-frame ones, dropping some. The data show around 180,000 clones, around 8% seen once. The ends lost 4 bases at V and 2 bases at J; junction bases unmatched: 13. Germline V CDR1 and CDR2: SQVTM, ANQGSEA. This CDR3 region has 17 residues. A note on this clone: Its antigen is not known.

Sequencing input: central memory CD4+ T cells from blood. The receptor's source is a woman in her 40s with type 1 diabetes. The chain combines TRBV29-1 with TRBJ2-2; the match to TRBD2 covers 7 bases. In DNA, the CDR3 is TGCAGCGTTGTGGAAGGCGGGGGAGTAGCAAACACCGGGGAGCTGTTTTTT. It translates to CSVVEGGGVANTGELFF.